One and the same sample provided the 24 T cell receptor beta chains below, sequenced in a study of ipilimumab plus nivolumab after autologous stem cell transplantation. Repertoires were generated with immunoSEQ multiplex PCR, while TCRdb's copy carries only in-frame clones and drops some. This table has 15,000 to 20,000 clones, roughly four fifths appearing once. Sequences were derived from PBMCs, sampled in a trial of ipilimumab plus nivolumab as post-transplant consolidation. All receptors derive from a male donor with diffuse large B-cell lymphoma.

This chain links TRBV27 with TRBJ1-5; 9 bases are a match to TRBD1. CDR3 size: 14 residues. The trim removed 6 bases at V and 3 bases at J, leaving 3 bases unmatched. Germline V gene lookup returns CDR1 MNHEY and CDR2 SMNVEV (reference sequence). CDR3 coding DNA: TGTGCCAGCAGGAGGGACAGGGTCAATCAGCCCCAGCATTTT. This codes for CASRRDRVNQPQHF.

The chain combines TRBV11-3 with TRBJ2-6; no clear D. V gave up 1 base and J gave up 0 bases, with 7 bases separating them. CDR3 length: 16 residues. Germline lookup yields CDR1 SGHNT and CDR2 YENEEA. CDR3 in DNA: TGTGCCAGCAGCTTAGTTCAGTTCTCTGGGGCCAACGTCCTGACTTTC. It codes for CASSLVQFSGANVLTF. Full variable domain (remainder filled in from reference TRBV11-3 and TRBJ2-6): EAGVVQSPRYKIIEKKQPVAFWCNPISGHNTLYWYLQNLGQGPELLIRYENEEAVDDSQLPKDRFSAERLKGVDSTLKIQPAELGDSAVYLCASSLVQFSGANVLTFGAGSRLTVL.

The chain combines TRBV7-9 with TRBJ2-2, with D tentatively TRBD2 (5 bases). There are 17 residues in the CDR3. The V end lost 4 bases, the J end lost 3 bases, and 18 bases lay between the germline ends. CDR1 is SEHNR and CDR2 is FQNEAQ in the germline V gene (reference sequence). The chain's CDR3 is CASSSWTSPEDTGELFF. The CDR3 DNA sequence: TGTGCCAGCAGCTCCTGGACTTCTCCGGAGGACACCGGGGAGCTGTTTTTT.

This clone turned up a few times. The CDR3 protein is CASSEQVGYTF. The CDR3 DNA reads as TGTGCCAGCAGCGAACAGGTTGGCTACACCTTC. V usage is TRBV6-1 and J usage is TRBJ1-2; TRBD1 might be the D (5 bases). This CDR3 region has 11 residues. V shed 6 bases and J shed 7 bases, with 9 bases lying between them. Germline V gene lookup returns CDR1 MNHNS and CDR2 SASEGT.

This chain links TRBV7-8 with TRBJ2-5; D uncertain. This CDR3 has 14 residues. V was trimmed by 0 bases and J by 5 bases, leaving 10 bases between them. Germline assignment: CDR1 SGHVS and CDR2 FQNEAQ. The CDR3 bases are TGTGCCAGCAGCTTAGCGAAAATATGGGAGACCCAGTACTTC. Its translation: CASSLAKIWETQYF.

The V and J genes are TRBV9 and TRBJ2-4; TRBD2 might be the D (5 bases). V was cut by 0 bases and J by 7 bases, with 20 bases left in between. This CDR3 is built from 17 residues. Germline CDR1 reads SGDLS; CDR2 reads YYNGEE. This chain's CDR3 is CASSVATEVSDRNIQYF. In nucleotides, the CDR3 is TGTGCCAGCAGCGTAGCTACAGAAGTTAGCGATCGGAACATTCAGTACTTC. The full variable domain, completed using reference TRBV9 and TRBJ2-4, is DSGVTQTPKHLITATGQRVTLRCSPRSGDLSVYWYQQSLDQGLQFLIQYYNGEERAKGNILERFSAQQFPDLHSELNLSSLELGDSALYFCASSVATEVSDRNIQYFGAGTRLSVL.

V usage is TRBV5-1 and J usage is TRBJ2-6; possible D gene TRBD1, 5 bases. The CDR3 extends over 18 amino acids. Trimming took off 0 bases at V and 2 bases at J, with 15 bases between the two ends. CDR1 is SGHRS and CDR2 is YFSETQ in the germline V gene. CDR3 in DNA: TGCGCCAGCAGCTTGGAGGGGCAGGGTATGGCTGGGGCCAACGTCCTGACTTTC. Protein product: CASSLEGQGMAGANVLTF.

The J gene is TRBJ2-1, the V gene TRBV6-1; a weak D match, TRBD1 (5 bases). V lost 5 bases to trimming and J lost 3 bases, with 8 bases between them. Germline-derived CDR1 and CDR2 are MNHNS and SASEGT. This CDR3 spans 13 amino acids. CDR3 in amino acids: CASSKQVYNEQFF. The DNA for the CDR3 is TGTGCCAGCAGTAAACAGGTCTACAATGAGCAGTTCTTC.

This clone showed up just once. This sequence joins TRBV7-8 and TRBJ1-1, with D hard to call. The length of the CDR3 is 14 residues. Germline V gene data show CDR1 as SGHVS and CDR2 as FQNEAQ. Trimming pared 2 bases from V and 1 base from J, leaving 8 bases between. The CDR3 bases are TGTGCCAGCAGCTTAAAAACTCGGAACACTGAAGCTTTCTTT. This sequence encodes CASSLKTRNTEAFF.

The chain carries TRBV29-1 and TRBJ2-3; perhaps TRBD2 as D (5 bases). CDR1 is SQVTM, CDR2 ANQGSEA, per germline. V lost 2 bases to trimming and J lost 5 bases, with 17 bases between them. This CDR3 comprises 15 residues. The DNA for the CDR3 is TGCAGCGTTGAATCGGGCCTGGTCGGAGGAGATACGCAGTATTTT. Translating it yields CSVESGLVGGDTQYF.

This chain uses TRBV4-3 with TRBJ2-3, with D possibly TRBD2 on 5 matching bases. V lost 2 bases, J lost 5 bases, and 14 bases lay in between. This CDR3 has 15 amino acids. Per germline, CDR1 LGHNA and CDR2 YSLEER. CDR3 loop: CASSQFGVARDTQYF. The CDR3, as DNA: TGCGCCAGCAGCCAATTCGGGGTTGCTCGAGATACGCAGTATTTT.

The chain carries TRBV5-1 and TRBJ2-7, with D perhaps matching TRBD2 (6 bases). CDR1 SGHRS and CDR2 YFSETQ come from the germline V gene. Trimming shortened V by 1 base and J by 0 bases, and 8 bases separated the two germline ends. The CDR3 runs 14 residues. CDR3 sequence (DNA): TGCGCCAGCAGCTTGTACGGGAGCTCCTACGAGCAGTACTTC. Amino acids: CASSLYGSSYEQYF.

This clone was seen only once. J is TRBJ2-1 and V is TRBV9; TRBD2 agrees at 9 bases. The CDR3 covers 13 residues. In germline, CDR1 is SGDLS, CDR2 YYNGEE. Trimming removed 4 bases from V and 9 bases from J; junction bases left unmatched: 5. The CDR3 DNA sequence: TGTGCCAGCAGCCTTAGCGGGAGTGGTGAGCAGTTCTTC. As protein: CASSLSGSGEQFF.

The chain has TRBV7-8 and TRBJ2-1; D not certain. This CDR3 spans 15 amino acids. The germline CDR1 and CDR2 sequences are SGHVS and FQNEAQ. With 1 base removed from V and 0 bases from J, the gap between germline ends came to 7 bases. CDR3 bases: TGTGCCAGCAGCTTAGGGCAGTACTCCTACAATGAGCAGTTCTTC. Protein sequence: CASSLGQYSYNEQFF.

The genes are TRBV5-1 and TRBJ1-2; D is unresolved. Between the trimmed V and J ends, which lost 4 bases and 5 bases, there was a span of 18 bases. This CDR3 has 15 amino acids. Germline V gene lookup returns CDR1 SGHRS and CDR2 YFSETQ. CDR3 in amino acids: CASSPVANRVYGYTF. In DNA form, the CDR3 reads TGCGCCAGCAGCCCCGTGGCGAACCGGGTGTATGGCTACACCTTC.

The CDR3 sequence: CASSLTGTEAFF. The CDR3 DNA follows: TGCGCCAGCAGCTTAACGGGGACTGAAGCTTTCTTT. The gene calls are TRBV5-1 and TRBJ1-1; D unclear. This CDR3 is 12 amino acids long. Germline CDR1 and CDR2: SGHRS and YFSETQ. V lost 2 bases and J lost 5, with 7 bases in between.

The chain is built from TRBV6-6 and TRBJ2-2, with 7 positions matching TRBD1. V gave up 5 bases and J gave up 1 base; unmatched junction bases: 4. In germline, CDR1 is MNHNY, CDR2 SVGAGI (reference sequence). The CDR3 has 15 residues. CDR3 nucleotides: TGTGCCAGCAGTCCCGGGACAGTGAACACCGGGGAGCTGTTTTTT. Residues: CASSPGTVNTGELFF.

The chain is built from TRBV11-2 and TRBJ2-5; 7 nucleotides line up with TRBD1. TRBJ2-7 explains the end of the DNA better; the J call may be wrong. The CDR3 extends over 15 amino acids. CDR1 and CDR2 from the germline V gene are SGHAT and FQNNGV. This CDR3 is CASSSPGQTAYEQYF. As DNA, the CDR3 is TGTGCCAGCAGCTCTCCGGGACAGACAGCCTACGAGCAGTACTTC.

This chain joins TRBV15 and TRBJ1-4, with TRBD1 matching over 10 bases. The CDR3 totals 15 residues. V lost 3 bases and J lost 7; bases outside the gene matches: 5. Germline V gives CDR1 LNHNV, CDR2 YYDKDF (reference sequence). DNA for the CDR3: TGTGCCACCAGCAGGGGCGGGACAGGGGTTGAAAAACTGTTTTTT. Translation gives CATSRGGTGVEKLFF.

This clone has a handful of counts. This chain uses TRBV18 with TRBJ1-6; tentative D call: TRBD1 (6 bases). Trimming shortened V by 3 bases and J by 7 bases, and 22 bases separated the two germline ends. Germline V CDR1 and CDR2: KGHSH, LQKENI. The CDR3 is 18 amino acids. The CDR3 loop is CASSPRSQGRQGNSPLHF. As DNA, the CDR3 is TGTGCCAGCTCACCCCGATCCCAGGGTCGTCAGGGGAATTCACCCCTCCACTTT. The entire variable domain, with the rest obtained from reference TRBV18 and TRBJ1-6, is as follows: NAGVMQNPRHLVRRRGQEARLRCSPMKGHSHVYWYRQLPEEGLKFMVYLQKENIIDESGMPKERFSAEFPKEGPSILRIQQVVRGDSAAYFCASSPRSQGRQGNSPLHFGNGTRLTVT.

This clone was recorded a few times. The chain links TRBV4-1 to TRBJ2-1, with TRBD2 matching 15 bases. Unmatched junction bases numbered 11, after V lost 2 bases and J lost 0 bases. Germline CDR1 reads MGHRA; CDR2 reads YSYEKL. The CDR3 is 21 residues long. CDR3 nucleotide sequence: TGCGCCAGCAGCCAACCGACCGGGACTAGCGGGGGGACTAGCTCCTACAATGAGCAGTTCTTC. It is translated as CASSQPTGTSGGTSSYNEQFF.

The gene calls are TRBV5-8 and TRBJ2-7; 11 nucleotides align to TRBD2. V lost 5 bases and J lost 1; bases outside the gene matches: 11. The CDR3 contains 17 residues. The germline gives CDR1 SGHTS, CDR2 YDEGEE. The CDR3 region is CASRTATSGRFSYEQYF. The CDR3 DNA sequence: TGTGCCAGCAGAACAGCAACTAGCGGGAGATTTTCCTACGAGCAGTACTTC.

The chain uses TRBV2 and TRBJ2-3; 12 bases map to TRBD2. V lost 1 base, J lost 2 bases, and 1 base stayed unmatched. This CDR3 region has 16 residues. Looked up from germline, CDR1 is SNHLY and CDR2 is FYNNEI. CDR3 in amino acids: CASSEGTSGNTDTQYF. As DNA, the CDR3 is TGTGCCAGCAGTGAAGGGACTAGCGGGAACACAGATACGCAGTATTTT.

The chain employs TRBV5-4 and TRBJ2-4; 11 bases are shared with TRBD1. Trimming cost V 5 bases and J 8 bases; bases outside gene matches: 0. The CDR3 runs to 12 residues. Germline V gene lookup returns CDR1 SGHNT and CDR2 YYREEE (reference sequence). The CDR3 protein is CASRGQGDIQYF. The CDR3 DNA reads as TGTGCCAGCAGGGGACAGGGGGACATTCAGTACTTC. The variable domain in full, with the rest retrieved from reference TRBV5-4 and TRBJ2-4, is ETGVTQSPTHLIKTRGQQVTLRCSSQSGHNTVSWYQQALGQGPQFIFQYYREEENGRGNFPPRFSGLQFPNYSSELNVNALELDDSALYLCASRGQGDIQYFGAGTRLSVL.